The 20 T cell receptor beta chains given below trace back to one sample, sequenced in a study of response to subunit inactivated influenza vaccine. TCRdb re-analysed the RT-PCR reads in MiXCR, keeping a single row per CDR3 protein. The sample contains approximately 700,000 distinct CDR3 sequences, over 11% of which appear only once. The specimen comprised PBMCs from blood, sampled roughly 15 days before vaccination. The receptors derive from a man between 50 and 59 years old who received an inactivated influenza vaccine.

The chain uses TRBV29-1 and TRBJ2-1, with 16 nucleotides matching TRBD2. The germline gives CDR1 SQVTM, CDR2 ANQGSEA. CDR3 size: 15 residues. V dropped 6 bases and J dropped 4; count of bases not matched to a gene: 3. CDR3 sequence (DNA): TGCAGCGTCGGGACTAGCGGGAGGGCATACAATGAGCAGTTCTTC. This translates into CSVGTSGRAYNEQFF.

The chain combines TRBV12-3 or TRBV12-4 with TRBJ1-5; 7 bases fit TRBD1. V was clipped by 6 bases and J by 5 bases; unmatched bases: 13. The CDR3 sequence is 16 residues long. The CDR3 coding sequence is TGTGCCAGCAGGCCACCCAGGGCAGGGGGTGATCAGCCCCAGCATTTT. Its translation: CASRPPRAGGDQPQHF.

This clonotype was seen at least ten times. This chain joins TRBV7-9 and TRBJ2-5, with D tentatively TRBD1 (5 bases). This CDR3 spans 15 amino acids. The germline V gene encodes CDR1 SEHNR and CDR2 FQNEAQ (reference sequence). Trimming took off 7 bases at V and 5 bases at J, with 20 bases between the two ends. CDR3 protein: CASTNEQVKRETQYF. The CDR3 bases are TGTGCCAGCACCAACGAACAGGTGAAAAGGGAGACCCAGTACTTC.

In its sample, this clonotype was seen a few times. The V call is TRBV19, the J call TRBJ2-3; 8 bases are a match to TRBD2. CDR1 is LNHDA and CDR2 is SQIVND in the germline V gene (reference sequence). There are 15 residues in the CDR3. After removal of 3 bases from V and 7 bases from J, the junction contained 9 bases not matched to a gene. CDR3 nucleotide sequence: TGTGCCAGTAGTATCCCCGGAAGCGGGAGCAATACGCAGTATTTT. It encodes CASSIPGSGSNTQYF.

V and J are TRBV24-1 and TRBJ2-5, with 12 bases identical to TRBD1. The trim removed 2 bases at V and 3 bases at J, leaving 3 bases unmatched. The germline gives CDR1 KGHDR, CDR2 SFDVKD. The CDR3 loop spans 16 amino acids. The CDR3 loop is CATSDSGQGAKETQYF. DNA of the CDR3: TGTGCCACCAGTGATTCGGGACAGGGGGCGAAAGAGACCCAGTACTTC.

This clonotype showed up many times. The CDR3 loop is CSASSQGHLMNTEAFF. CDR3 sequence (DNA): TGCAGTGCCTCATCACAGGGTCACCTCATGAACACTGAAGCTTTCTTT. The chain has TRBV20-1 and TRBJ1-1, with D possibly TRBD1 on 6 matching bases. Deletions cut 6 bases from V and 0 bases from J, with 20 bases between. This CDR3 contains 16 residues. Germline V gene lookup returns CDR1 DFQATT and CDR2 SNEGSKA (reference sequence).

This clonotype came up many times. This chain links TRBV13 with TRBJ2-7; D may correspond to TRBD1 or TRBD2 (5 bases each). CDR1 and CDR2 (germline): PRHDT, FYEKMQ (reference sequence). The CDR3 contains 14 residues. V was trimmed by 4 bases and J by 2 bases, leaving 12 bases between them. The CDR3 reads CASSSGTLTYEQYF. For the CDR3, the DNA is TGTGCCAGCAGCTCCGGGACCCTTACCTACGAGCAGTACTTC.

A few counts support this clonotype. V is TRBV29-1 and J is TRBJ1-1; D possibly corresponds to TRBD1 (6 bases). The CDR3 has 12 residues. Germline CDR1 and CDR2: SQVTM and ANQGSEA. Deletions cut 5 bases from V and 5 bases from J, with 12 bases between. In nucleotides, the CDR3 is TGCAGCGTTCAGGGGAGGGTAACTGAAGCTTTCTTT. Translation gives CSVQGRVTEAFF.

V gene TRBV19 combines with J gene TRBJ1-1; tentative D call: TRBD1 (5 bases). CDR1 and CDR2 from the germline V gene are LNHDA and SQIVND (reference sequence). This CDR3 has 16 amino acids. V was clipped by 6 bases and J by 1 base, with 18 bases between them. The CDR3 region is CASSETSTDQNTEAFF. In DNA form, the CDR3 reads TGTGCCAGTAGCGAGACTTCGACAGACCAGAACACTGAAGCTTTCTTT.

The J gene is TRBJ2-3, the V gene TRBV12-3 or TRBV12-4, with 8 bases fitting TRBD1. The CDR3 has 14 residues. The V segment lost 6 bases and the J segment 3 bases; nucleotides outside the gene matches: 5. The CDR3 bases are TGTGCCAGCAGACTGACAGGGGCGACAGATACGCAGTATTTT. Translated: CASRLTGATDTQYF.

This clonotype was detected a few times. The chain combines TRBV11-1 with TRBJ2-2, with D maybe TRBD2 (5 bases). Per the germline V gene, CDR1 is SGHAT and CDR2 is FQDESV (reference sequence). This CDR3 is 18 amino acids long. V dropped 2 bases and J dropped 0 bases, with 16 bases sitting between them. CDR3: CASSLSFGSSSNTGELFF. The CDR3 bases are TGTGCCAGCAGCTTATCATTTGGGAGTTCATCGAACACCGGGGAGCTGTTTTTT. The variable domain in full, with the rest retrieved from reference TRBV11-1 and TRBJ2-2, is EAEVAQSPRYKITEKSQAVAFWCDPISGHATLYWYRQILGQGPELLVQFQDESVVDDSQLPKDRFSAERLKGVDSTLKIQPAELGDSAMYLCASSLSFGSSSNTGELFFGEGSRLTVL.

This chain uses TRBV5-4 with TRBJ2-7; 7 bases are shared with TRBD1. The CDR3 spans 13 residues. V shed 1 base and J 5 bases; nucleotides not matched to a gene: 3. CDR1 and CDR2 (germline): SGHNT, YYREEE (reference sequence). In nucleotides, the CDR3 is TGTGCCAGCAGCTTGAACAGGGGCCACGAGCAGTACTTC. As protein: CASSLNRGHEQYF. The full variable domain, in which reference TRBV5-4 and TRBJ2-7 provide the parts outside the CDR3, is ETGVTQSPTHLIKTRGQQVTLRCSSQSGHNTVSWYQQALGQGPQFIFQYYREEENGRGNFPPRFSGLQFPNYSSELNVNALELDDSALYLCASSLNRGHEQYFGPGTRLTVT.

The table lists this clonotype with a few counts. This chain links TRBV7-2 with TRBJ2-3; no clear D gene. V lost 5 bases to trimming and J lost 4 bases, with 13 bases between them. The germline V gene has CDR1 SGHTA and CDR2 FQGNSA. CDR3 length: 14 residues. DNA for the CDR3: TGTGCCAGCAGCCCCCGAAGTAGGGCAGATACGCAGTATTTT. It specifies CASSPRSRADTQYF.

The sample holds a few counts of this clonotype. This sequence joins TRBV4-3 and TRBJ2-3; D is unclear. Trimming took 1 base from V and 0 from J, leaving 14 bases between them. The CDR3 extends over 17 amino acids. The germline V gene has CDR1 LGHNA and CDR2 YSLEER. The CDR3 region is CASSQGSSVGSTDTQYF. CDR3 bases: TGCGCCAGCAGCCAAGGGTCCTCGGTCGGGAGCACAGATACGCAGTATTTT.

The rearrangement links TRBV12-3 or TRBV12-4 to TRBJ1-1; D perhaps matches TRBD1 (5 bases). Between the trimmed V and J ends, which lost 5 bases and 4 bases, there was a span of 11 bases. CDR3 size: 13 residues. The CDR3 sequence is CASSPPGVTEAFF. The CDR3 region has the DNA TGTGCCAGCAGTCCCCCGGGGGTCACTGAAGCTTTCTTT.

The V and J genes are TRBV6-2 or TRBV6-3 and TRBJ1-1; D is uncertain. The CDR3 runs 15 residues. V dropped 2 bases and J dropped 1 base, with 11 bases sitting between them. The V gene's germline CDR1 is MNHEY and CDR2 SVGEGT. CDR3: CASSYLLQENTEAFF. CDR3 in DNA: TGTGCCAGCAGTTACCTCCTTCAGGAGAACACTGAAGCTTTCTTT.

This chain uses TRBV20-1 with TRBJ2-7, with D perhaps matching TRBD1 (5 bases). The V and J ends lost 2 bases and 2 bases respectively, with 16 bases between them. Germline CDR1 DFQATT, CDR2 SNEGSKA (reference sequence). The CDR3 has 15 amino acids. This chain's CDR3 is CSARILGRSTYEQYF. The CDR3 DNA sequence: TGCAGTGCTAGAATCTTGGGGCGATCAACCTACGAGCAGTACTTC.

The table lists this clonotype with many counts. The rearrangement links TRBV28 to TRBJ2-7; 8 nucleotides match TRBD1. Germline V gives CDR1 MDHEN, CDR2 SYDVKM. CDR3 length: 15 amino acids. V was pared by 3 bases and J by 2 bases, with 6 bases of the junction left unmatched. The CDR3 bases are TGTGCCAGCAGTTTCCCCGACAGGGGAACCTACGAGCAGTACTTC. Its translation is CASSFPDRGTYEQYF. The entire variable domain, with the rest obtained from reference TRBV28 and TRBJ2-7, is as follows: DVKVTQSSRYLVKRTGEKVFLECVQDMDHENMFWYRQDPGLGLRLIYFSYDVKMKEKGDIPEGYSVSREKKERFSLILESASTNQTSMYLCASSFPDRGTYEQYFGPGTRLTVT.

The chain recombines TRBV12-3 or TRBV12-4 with TRBJ2-5; 7 bases match TRBD1. The J segment lost 5 bases and the V segment lost 6 bases, leaving 15 bases of the junction unmatched. The CDR3 runs to 16 residues. The CDR3 protein is CASSPLVPGGWETQYF. The CDR3, as DNA: TGTGCCAGCAGCCCGTTGGTGCCAGGGGGTTGGGAGACCCAGTACTTC.

In this sample, this clonotype turned up a few times. This sequence joins TRBV6-5 and TRBJ2-7; the D is unclear. The V gene lost 4 bases and the J gene lost 7 bases, with 17 bases spanning the gap. This CDR3 spans 14 amino acids. CDR1 MNHEY and CDR2 SVGAGI come from the germline V gene. Here the CDR3 reads CASSSLLLPREQYF. The CDR3 DNA is TGTGCCAGCAGTTCCCTGCTTCTGCCAAGGGAGCAGTACTTC.